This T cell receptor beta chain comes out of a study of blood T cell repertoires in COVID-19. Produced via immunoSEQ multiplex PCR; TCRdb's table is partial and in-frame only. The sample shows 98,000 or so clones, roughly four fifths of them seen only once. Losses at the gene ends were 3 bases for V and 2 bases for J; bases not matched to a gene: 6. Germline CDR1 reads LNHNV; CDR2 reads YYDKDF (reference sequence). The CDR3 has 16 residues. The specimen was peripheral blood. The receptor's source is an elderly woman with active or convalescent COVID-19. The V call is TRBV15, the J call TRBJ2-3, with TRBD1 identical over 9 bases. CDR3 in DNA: TGTGCCACCAGCAGGGGACAGGGCCTCTTCACAGATACGCAGTATTTT. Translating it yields CATSRGQGLFTDTQYF.